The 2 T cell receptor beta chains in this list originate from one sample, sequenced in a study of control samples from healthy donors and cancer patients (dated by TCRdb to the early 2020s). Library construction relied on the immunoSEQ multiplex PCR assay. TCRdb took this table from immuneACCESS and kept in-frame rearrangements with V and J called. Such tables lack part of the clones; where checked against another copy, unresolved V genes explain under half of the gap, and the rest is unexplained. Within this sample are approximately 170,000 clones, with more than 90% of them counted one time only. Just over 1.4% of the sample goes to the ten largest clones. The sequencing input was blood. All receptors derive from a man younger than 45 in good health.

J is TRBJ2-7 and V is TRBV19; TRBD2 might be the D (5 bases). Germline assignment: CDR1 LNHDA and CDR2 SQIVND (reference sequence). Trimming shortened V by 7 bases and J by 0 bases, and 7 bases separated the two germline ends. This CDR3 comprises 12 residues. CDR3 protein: CASMGSSYEQYF. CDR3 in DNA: TGTGCCAGTATGGGGAGCTCCTACGAGCAGTACTTC.

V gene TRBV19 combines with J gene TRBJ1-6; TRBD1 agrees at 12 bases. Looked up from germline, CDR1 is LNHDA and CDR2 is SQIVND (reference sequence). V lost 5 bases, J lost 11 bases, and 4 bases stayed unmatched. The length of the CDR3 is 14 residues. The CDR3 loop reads CASSGGQGAAPLHF. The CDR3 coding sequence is TGTGCCAGTAGTGGGGGACAGGGGGCCGCACCCCTCCACTTT.